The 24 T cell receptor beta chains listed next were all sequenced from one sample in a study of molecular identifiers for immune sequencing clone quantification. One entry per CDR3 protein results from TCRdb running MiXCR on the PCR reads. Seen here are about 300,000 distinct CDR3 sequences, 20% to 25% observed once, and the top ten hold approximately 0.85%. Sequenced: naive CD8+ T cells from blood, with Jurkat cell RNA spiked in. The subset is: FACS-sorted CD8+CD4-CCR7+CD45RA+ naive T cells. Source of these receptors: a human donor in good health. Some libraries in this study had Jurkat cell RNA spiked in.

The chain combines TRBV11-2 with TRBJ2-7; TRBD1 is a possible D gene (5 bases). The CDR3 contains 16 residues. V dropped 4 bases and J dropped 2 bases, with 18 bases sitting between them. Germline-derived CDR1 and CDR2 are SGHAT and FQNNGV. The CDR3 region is CASSSWGREDTYEQYF. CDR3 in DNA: TGTGCCAGCAGCTCGTGGGGCAGAGAAGATACCTACGAGCAGTACTTC.

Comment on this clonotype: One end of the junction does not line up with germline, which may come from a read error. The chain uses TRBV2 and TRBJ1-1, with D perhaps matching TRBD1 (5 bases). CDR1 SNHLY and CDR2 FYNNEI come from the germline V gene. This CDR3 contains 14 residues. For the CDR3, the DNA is TGTGCCGGCAGTGACCCAGGGCTCCGGGCTGAAGCTTTCTTT. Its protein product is CAGSDPGLRAEAFF.

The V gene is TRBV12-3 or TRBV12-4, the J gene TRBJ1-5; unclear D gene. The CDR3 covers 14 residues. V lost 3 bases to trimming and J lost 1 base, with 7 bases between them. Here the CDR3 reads CASSFLDSNQPQHF. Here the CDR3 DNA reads TGTGCCAGCAGTTTCTTGGACAGCAATCAGCCCCAGCATTTT.

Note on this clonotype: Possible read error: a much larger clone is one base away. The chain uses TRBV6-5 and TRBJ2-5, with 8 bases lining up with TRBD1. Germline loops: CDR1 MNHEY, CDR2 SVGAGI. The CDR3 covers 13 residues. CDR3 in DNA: TGTGCCGGCAGTGAGACAGGGGAAGAGACCCAGTACTTC. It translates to CAGSETGEETQYF.

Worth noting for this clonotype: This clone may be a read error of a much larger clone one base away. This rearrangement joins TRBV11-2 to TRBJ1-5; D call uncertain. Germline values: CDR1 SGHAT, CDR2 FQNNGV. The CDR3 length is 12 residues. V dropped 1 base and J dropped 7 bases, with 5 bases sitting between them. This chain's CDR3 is CASSLVEQPQHF. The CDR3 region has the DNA TGTGCCAGCAGCTTAGTTGAACAGCCCCAGCATTTT.

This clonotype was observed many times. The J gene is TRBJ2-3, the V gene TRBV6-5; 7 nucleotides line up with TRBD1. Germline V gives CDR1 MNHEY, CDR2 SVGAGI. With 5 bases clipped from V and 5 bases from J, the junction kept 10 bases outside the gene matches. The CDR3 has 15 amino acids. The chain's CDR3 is CASSPTGVRGDTQYF. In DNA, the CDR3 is TGTGCCAGCAGTCCAACAGGGGTGAGGGGAGATACGCAGTATTTT.

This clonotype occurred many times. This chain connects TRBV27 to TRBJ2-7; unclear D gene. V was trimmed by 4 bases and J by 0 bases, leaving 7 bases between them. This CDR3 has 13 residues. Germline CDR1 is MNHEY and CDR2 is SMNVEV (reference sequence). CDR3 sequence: CASSSLSSYEQYF. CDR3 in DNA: TGTGCCAGCAGTTCTTTAAGCTCCTACGAGCAGTACTTC.

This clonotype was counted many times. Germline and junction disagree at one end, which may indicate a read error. CDR3 protein: CASSLGENQPQHF. CDR3 bases: TGTGCCAGCAGTTTAGGGGAGAATCAGCCCCAGCATTTT. V is TRBV7-8 and J is TRBJ1-5; D may be TRBD1 (5 bases). CDR3 length equals 13 residues. Germline values: CDR1 SGHVS, CDR2 FQNEAQ.

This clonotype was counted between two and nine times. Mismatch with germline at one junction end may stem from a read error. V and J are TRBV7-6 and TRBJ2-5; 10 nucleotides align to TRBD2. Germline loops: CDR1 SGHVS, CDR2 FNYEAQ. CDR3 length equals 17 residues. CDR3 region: CAGSLVLAGGLEETQYF. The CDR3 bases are TGTGCCGGCAGCTTAGTCTTAGCGGGGGGTTTGGAAGAGACCCAGTACTTC.

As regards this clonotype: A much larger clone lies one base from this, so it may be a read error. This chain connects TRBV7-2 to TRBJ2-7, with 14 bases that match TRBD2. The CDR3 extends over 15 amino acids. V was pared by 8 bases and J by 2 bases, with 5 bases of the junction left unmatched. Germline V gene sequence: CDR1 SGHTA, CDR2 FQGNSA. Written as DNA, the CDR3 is TGTGCCAGCGGCTCGACTAGCGGGGGGGCCTACGAGCAGTACTTC. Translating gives CASGSTSGGAYEQYF. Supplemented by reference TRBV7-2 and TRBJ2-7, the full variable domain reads GAGVSQSPSNKVTEKGKDVELRCDPISGHTALYWYRQSLGQGLEFLIYFQGNSAPDKSGLPSDRFSAERTGGSVSTLTIQRTQQEDSAVYLCASGSTSGGAYEQYFGPGTRLTVT.

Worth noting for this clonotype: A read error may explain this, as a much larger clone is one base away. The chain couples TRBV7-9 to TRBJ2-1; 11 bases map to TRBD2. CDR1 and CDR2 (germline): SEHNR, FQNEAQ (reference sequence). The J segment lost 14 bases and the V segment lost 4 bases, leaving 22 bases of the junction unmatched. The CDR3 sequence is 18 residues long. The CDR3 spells CASSSTLTSGGGDRFEFF. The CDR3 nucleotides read TGTGCCAGCAGCTCCACTCTAACTAGCGGGGGTGGAGATCGATTTGAGTTCTTC.

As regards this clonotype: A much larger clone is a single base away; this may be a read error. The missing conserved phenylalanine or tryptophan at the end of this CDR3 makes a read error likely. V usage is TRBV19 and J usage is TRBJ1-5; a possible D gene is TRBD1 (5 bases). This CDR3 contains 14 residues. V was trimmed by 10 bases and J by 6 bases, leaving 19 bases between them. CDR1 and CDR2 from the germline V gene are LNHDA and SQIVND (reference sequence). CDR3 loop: CATWDHETGQPQHL. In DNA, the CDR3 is TGTGCCACTTGGGACCACGAAACAGGTCAGCCCCAGCATCTT.

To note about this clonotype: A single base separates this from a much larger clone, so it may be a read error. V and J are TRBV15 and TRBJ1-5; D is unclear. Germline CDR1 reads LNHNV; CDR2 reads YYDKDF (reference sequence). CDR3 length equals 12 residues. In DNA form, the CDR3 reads TGTCCCACCAGCAGTAGTGATCAGCCCCAGCATTTT. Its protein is CPTSSSDQPQHF.

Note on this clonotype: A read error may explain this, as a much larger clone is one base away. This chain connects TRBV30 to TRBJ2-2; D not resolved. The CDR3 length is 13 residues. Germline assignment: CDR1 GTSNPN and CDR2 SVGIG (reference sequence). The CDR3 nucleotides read TGTGTCTGGAGCTTGCTTACCACCGGGGAGCTGTTTTTT. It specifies CVWSLLTTGELFF.

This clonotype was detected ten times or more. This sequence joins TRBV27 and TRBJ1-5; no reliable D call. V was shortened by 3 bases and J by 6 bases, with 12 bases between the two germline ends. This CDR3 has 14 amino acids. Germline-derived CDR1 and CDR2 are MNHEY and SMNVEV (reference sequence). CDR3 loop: CASSLGGGIQPQHF. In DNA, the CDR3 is TGTGCCAGCAGTTTGGGAGGTGGGATTCAGCCCCAGCATTTT.

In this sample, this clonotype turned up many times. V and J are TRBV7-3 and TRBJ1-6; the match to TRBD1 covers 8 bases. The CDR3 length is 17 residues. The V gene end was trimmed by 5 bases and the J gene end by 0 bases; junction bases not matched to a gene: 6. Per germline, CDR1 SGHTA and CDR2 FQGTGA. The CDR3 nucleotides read TGTGCCAGCAGCCTCAGGGGGCCCAGCTCCTATAATTCACCCCTCCACTTT. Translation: CASSLRGPSSYNSPLHF.

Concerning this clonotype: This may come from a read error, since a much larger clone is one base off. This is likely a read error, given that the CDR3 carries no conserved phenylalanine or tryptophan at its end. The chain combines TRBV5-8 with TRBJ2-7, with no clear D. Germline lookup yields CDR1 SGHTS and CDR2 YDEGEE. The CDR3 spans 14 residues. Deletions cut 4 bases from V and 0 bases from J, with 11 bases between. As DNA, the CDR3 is TGTGCCAGCAGCCCCAGTCGAAGCTCCTACGAGCAGTACATC. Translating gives CASSPSRSSYEQYI.

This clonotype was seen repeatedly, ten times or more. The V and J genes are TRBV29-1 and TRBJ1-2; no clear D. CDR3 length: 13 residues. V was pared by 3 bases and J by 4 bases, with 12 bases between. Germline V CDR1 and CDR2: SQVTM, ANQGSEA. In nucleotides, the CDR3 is TGCAGCGTTGATACGGAGGCGGTCTATGGCTACACCTTC. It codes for CSVDTEAVYGYTF.

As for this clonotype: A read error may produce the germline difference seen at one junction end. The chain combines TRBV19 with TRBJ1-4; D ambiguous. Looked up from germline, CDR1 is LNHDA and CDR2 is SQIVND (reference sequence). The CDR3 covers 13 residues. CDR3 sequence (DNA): TGTGCCAGTATCGGGAAGAACAATGAAAAACTGGTTTTT. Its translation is CASIGKNNEKLVF.

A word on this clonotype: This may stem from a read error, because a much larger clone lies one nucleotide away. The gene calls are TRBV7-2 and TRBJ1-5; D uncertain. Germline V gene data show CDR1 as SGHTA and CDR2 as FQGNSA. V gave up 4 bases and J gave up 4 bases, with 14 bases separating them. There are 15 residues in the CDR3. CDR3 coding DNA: TGTGCCAGCAGCTCTTCGGGGTGTCGGAATCAGCCCCAGCATTTT. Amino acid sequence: CASSSSGCRNQPQHF. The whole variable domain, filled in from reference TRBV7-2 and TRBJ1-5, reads GAGVSQSPSNKVTEKGKDVELRCDPISGHTALYWYRQSLGQGLEFLIYFQGNSAPDKSGLPSDRFSAERTGGSVSTLTIQRTQQEDSAVYLCASSSSGCRNQPQHFGDGTRLSIL.

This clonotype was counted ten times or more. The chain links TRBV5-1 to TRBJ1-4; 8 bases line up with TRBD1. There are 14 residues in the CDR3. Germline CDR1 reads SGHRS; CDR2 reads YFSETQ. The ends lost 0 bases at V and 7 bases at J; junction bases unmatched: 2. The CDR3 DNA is TGCGCCAGCAGCTTGGGACAGGGGATTGAAAAACTGTTTTTT. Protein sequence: CASSLGQGIEKLFF.

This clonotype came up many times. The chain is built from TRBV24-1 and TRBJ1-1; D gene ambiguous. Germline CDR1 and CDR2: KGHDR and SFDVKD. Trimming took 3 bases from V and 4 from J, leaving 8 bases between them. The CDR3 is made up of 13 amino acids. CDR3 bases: TGTGCCACCAGTGATGGGAGAGGCACTGAAGCTTTCTTT. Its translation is CATSDGRGTEAFF.

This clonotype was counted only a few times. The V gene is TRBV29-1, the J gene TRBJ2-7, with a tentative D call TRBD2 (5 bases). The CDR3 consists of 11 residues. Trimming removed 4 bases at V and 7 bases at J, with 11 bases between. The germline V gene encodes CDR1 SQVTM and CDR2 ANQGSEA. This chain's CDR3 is CSVGGVGEQYF. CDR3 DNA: TGCAGCGTTGGGGGAGTGGGAGAGCAGTACTTC.

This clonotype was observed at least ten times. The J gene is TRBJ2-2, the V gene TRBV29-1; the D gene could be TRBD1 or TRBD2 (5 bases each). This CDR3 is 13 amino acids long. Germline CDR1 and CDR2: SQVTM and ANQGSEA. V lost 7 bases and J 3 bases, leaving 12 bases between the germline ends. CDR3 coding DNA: TGCAGCGCCCACGGGACCGACACCGGGGAGCTGTTTTTT. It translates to CSAHGTDTGELFF.